A single sample is the source of the 18 T cell receptor beta chains below, sequenced in a study of T cells of healthy individuals. TCRdb independently ran MiXCR on the 5' RACE reads; one entry per CDR3 protein. The sample records nearly 100,000 distinct CDR3 sequences, roughly a sixth being singletons. The receptors shown here come from a human donor in good health.

A remark on this clonotype: One end of the junction varies from germline; a read error may be responsible. The chain recombines TRBV7-7 with TRBJ2-7; D uncertain. CDR3 length: 15 residues. Germline lookup yields CDR1 SSHAT and CDR2 FNYEAQ (reference sequence). CDR3 sequence (DNA): TGTGCTAGCAGATCAGCCGGCGGTACATACTACGAGCAGTACTTC. Its translation is CASRSAGGTYYEQYF. Supplemented by reference TRBV7-7 and TRBJ2-7, the full variable domain reads GAGVSQSPRYKVTKRGQDVTLRCDPISSHATLYWYQQALGQGPEFLTYFNYEAQPDKSGLPSDRFSAERPEGSISTLTIQRTEQRDSAMYRCASRSAGGTYYEQYFGPGTRLTVT.

This clonotype was seen more than once but under ten times. The DNA for the CDR3 is TGTGCTAGTGGTCGCGGACCCGGGGAGACCCAGTACTTC. Its translation: CASGRGPGETQYF. V gene TRBV12-5 combines with J gene TRBJ2-5, with unresolved D. The V end was cut by 5 bases, the J end by 5 bases, with 12 bases between. This CDR3 has 13 amino acids. CDR1 is LGHNT and CDR2 is FRNRAP in the germline V gene.

This clonotype was observed at least ten times. The chain is built from TRBV28 and TRBJ2-5, with D perhaps TRBD1 (5 bases). The CDR3 totals 15 residues. Germline values: CDR1 MDHEN, CDR2 SYDVKM. The V end was cut by 5 bases, the J end by 0 bases, with 13 bases between. Here the CDR3 reads CASSEKGKYQETQYF. DNA for the CDR3: TGTGCCAGCAGTGAGAAGGGGAAATACCAAGAGACCCAGTACTTC.

This clonotype was counted many times. The V call is TRBV7-2, the J call TRBJ2-6; TRBD1 is a possible D gene (5 bases). From germline, CDR1 is SGHTA and CDR2 FQGNSA. V lost 1 base to trimming and J lost 9 bases, with 7 bases between them. This CDR3 contains 13 residues. The CDR3 DNA sequence: TGTGCCAGCAGCTTAGGGACAAGCAACGTCCTGACTTTC. Protein product: CASSLGTSNVLTF.

This clonotype was seen ten or more times. The rearrangement links TRBV19 to TRBJ1-5; no clear D gene. CDR3 length: 13 amino acids. With 9 bases removed from V and 1 base from J, the gap between germline ends came to 10 bases. Germline values: CDR1 LNHDA, CDR2 SQIVND (reference sequence). The DNA for the CDR3 is TGTGCCAGCGCGTGGGGAAGCAATCAGCCCCAGCATTTT. It yields the protein CASAWGSNQPQHF.

This clonotype has at least ten counts. The V and J genes are TRBV10-3 and TRBJ1-5; 7 nucleotides line up with TRBD1. CDR1 and CDR2 from the germline V gene are ENHRY and SYGVKD. With 5 bases clipped from V and 5 bases from J, the junction kept 3 bases outside the gene matches. This CDR3 has 13 amino acids. CDR3 DNA sequence: TGTGCCATCAGTAGGGACAGAGATCAGCCCCAGCATTTT. Its protein product is CAISRDRDQPQHF.

This chain uses TRBV7-9 with TRBJ2-1; TRBD1 might be the D (5 bases). CDR1 is SEHNR and CDR2 is FQNEAQ in the germline V gene (reference sequence). This CDR3 region has 17 residues. V was trimmed by 5 bases and J by 0 bases, leaving 17 bases between them. The CDR3 reads CASSPLSWGRSYNEQFF. For the CDR3, the DNA is TGTGCCAGCAGCCCCCTCTCGTGGGGCCGCTCCTACAATGAGCAGTTCTTC.

Ten or more counts support this clonotype. This sequence joins TRBV3-1 and TRBJ2-7; the D gene is possibly TRBD2 (5 bases). V gave up 4 bases and J gave up 0 bases, with 7 bases separating them. CDR1 and CDR2 from the germline V gene are LGHDT and YNNKEL (reference sequence). The CDR3 runs 13 residues. The CDR3 DNA follows: TGTGCCAGCAGCCGTACTAGCTCCTACGAGCAGTACTTC. Its translation is CASSRTSSYEQYF.

CDR3 nucleotides: TGTGCCAGCAGCTTATTCCTAGCGGGAACCGAGACCCAGTACTTC. Its protein product is CASSLFLAGTETQYF. The V gene is TRBV7-6, the J gene TRBJ2-5; TRBD2 aligns across 9 bases. The germline CDR1 and CDR2 sequences are SGHVS and FNYEAQ. The CDR3 spans 15 residues. V trimming: 2 bases; J trimming: 5 bases; junction bases outside the gene matches: 6.

This clonotype was seen a few times. The rearrangement links TRBV6-2 or TRBV6-3 to TRBJ2-2, with 8 bases lining up with TRBD1. V was pared by 2 bases and J by 3 bases, with 2 bases of the junction left unmatched. The germline V gene encodes CDR1 MNHEY and CDR2 SVGEGT. This CDR3 spans 15 amino acids. The CDR3 sequence is CASSYDRGYTGELFF. CDR3 coding DNA: TGTGCCAGCAGTTACGACAGGGGTTACACCGGGGAGCTGTTTTTT.

This clonotype was detected many times. The chain recombines TRBV20-1 with TRBJ2-5; 8 bases are shared with TRBD2. The V and J ends lost 4 bases and 0 bases, in that order; junction bases with no gene match: 7. This CDR3 spans 15 amino acids. Germline CDR1 DFQATT, CDR2 SNEGSKA (reference sequence). The CDR3 sequence: CSAIRRGDNQETQYF. DNA for the CDR3: TGCAGTGCTATTAGGCGGGGGGACAACCAAGAGACCCAGTACTTC.

The chain has TRBV3-1 and TRBJ1-2; perhaps TRBD1 as D (5 bases). This CDR3 contains 13 residues. Germline V lookup: CDR1 LGHDT, CDR2 YNNKEL (reference sequence). V lost 3 bases, J lost 4 bases, and 9 bases lay in between. The CDR3 loop is CASSHKGFYGYTF. The CDR3 bases are TGTGCCAGCAGCCATAAGGGGTTCTATGGCTACACCTTC. The full variable domain, rest sourced from reference TRBV3-1 and TRBJ1-2, is DTAVSQTPKYLVTQMGNDKSIKCEQNLGHDTMYWYKQDSKKFLKIMFSYNNKELIINETVPNRFSPKSPDKAHLNLHINSLELGDSAVYFCASSHKGFYGYTFGSGTRLTVV.

This clonotype was seen a handful of times. The rearrangement uses TRBV7-2 and TRBJ2-7; no definite D call. V lost 1 base, J lost 2 bases, and 6 bases lay in between. This CDR3 contains 13 residues. Germline V CDR1 and CDR2: SGHTA, FQGNSA. CDR3 bases: TGTGCCAGCAGCTTAGGCTTCCCCTACGAGCAGTACTTC. As protein: CASSLGFPYEQYF.

This chain links TRBV6-4 with TRBJ2-2; possibly TRBD1 for D (6 bases). V was trimmed by 5 bases and J by 1 base, leaving 14 bases between them. The CDR3 totals 16 residues. The germline gives CDR1 MRHNA, CDR2 SNTAGT. The CDR3 bases are TGTGCCAGCAGTTATAACAGGGTTCGGAACACCGGGGAGCTGTTTTTT. Translation: CASSYNRVRNTGELFF.

This clonotype was detected ten times or more. CDR3 residues: CASRKDRATGGTQYF. For the CDR3, the DNA is TGTGCCAGCAGGAAAGACAGGGCCACCGGGGGGACCCAGTACTTC. The chain joins TRBV28 to TRBJ2-5; tentative D call: TRBD1 (7 bases). Germline CDR1 is MDHEN and CDR2 is SYDVKM. The CDR3 totals 15 residues. V shed 6 bases and J shed 7 bases, with 21 bases lying between them.

The V and J genes are TRBV11-2 and TRBJ2-7, with 9 positions matching TRBD2. The CDR3 loop spans 13 amino acids. J was trimmed by 5 bases and V by 3 bases; bases with no gene match: 2. CDR1 is SGHAT and CDR2 is FQNNGV in the germline V gene. The CDR3 bases are TGTGCCAGCAGCTTGAGGACTAGCGACGAGCAGTACTTC. Translating gives CASSLRTSDEQYF.

The rearrangement links TRBV5-6 to TRBJ2-2; 7 bases fit TRBD1. Germline V gene lookup returns CDR1 SGHDT and CDR2 YYEEEE. This CDR3 is built from 17 residues. Trimming cost V 0 bases and J 2 bases; bases outside gene matches: 7. CDR3 nucleotide sequence: TGTGCCAGCAGCTTGGGGACCGGGACAGACAACACCGGGGAGCTGTTTTTT. Translation gives CASSLGTGTDNTGELFF.

In this sample, this clonotype turned up many times. The rearrangement uses TRBV4-1 and TRBJ2-5; D gene uncertain. V was shortened by 1 base and J by 4 bases, with 16 bases between the two germline ends. Germline assignment: CDR1 MGHRA and CDR2 YSYEKL. CDR3 length: 16 amino acids. The CDR3 loop is CASSQVNMGFAETQYF. CDR3 coding DNA: TGCGCCAGCAGCCAAGTTAACATGGGGTTTGCAGAGACCCAGTACTTC.